This T cell receptor (beta chain) was identified in a study of cytomegalovirus exposure and HLA in healthy donors. Study-wide background: The roughly 130 validation repertoires used the same platform as the approximately 620 first-cohort repertoires (as reported by a later analysis).

Donors came from a validation cohort of 90 to 150 subjects, distinct from the first 666-subject cohort. CDR3 length: 13 amino acids. Per germline, CDR1 MNHEY and CDR2 SMNVEV (reference sequence). Trimming removed 5 bases from V and 1 base from J, with 8 bases in between. Of note for this clone: Its specificity is unknown. This sample includes further DNA sequences coding for the same CDR3.

TCRdb's copy holds only in-frame clones and misses some; the assay was immunoSEQ multiplex PCR. The profile shows about 98,000 clones, 87% of them singletons. Study findings and constraints: Across donors, most TCRs were seen rarely, yet some public ones were widespread.

This clonotype was sampled from a man younger than 30 in good health and CMV-seropositive. The sample consisted of PBMCs. The chain employs TRBV27 and TRBJ2-5, with D maybe TRBD2 (5 bases). CDR3: CASSIRGQETQYF. The CDR3 region has the DNA TGTGCCAGCAGTATCCGGGGCCAAGAGACCCAGTACTTC.